These 16 T cell receptor beta chains originate from one sample sequenced in a study of blood T cell repertoires in COVID-19. Sequencing used immunoSEQ multiplex PCR; TCRdb keeps in-frame clones, though not all of them. The table lists approximately 280,000 clones, roughly 85% of them singletons. The specimen sequenced was peripheral blood. These TCRs come from a man aged 50 or older with active or convalescent COVID-19.

The chain employs TRBV4-1 and TRBJ1-2; the D gene is possibly TRBD1 (6 bases). Trimming removed 5 bases at V and 5 bases at J, with 15 bases between. Looked up from germline, CDR1 is MGHRA and CDR2 is YSYEKL. This CDR3 region has 14 residues. The CDR3 region is CASSSDGGAYGYTF. The CDR3 bases are TGCGCCAGCAGCTCAGATGGGGGGGCGTATGGCTACACCTTC.

This clone has a handful of counts. The chain joins TRBV19 to TRBJ2-3; the D gene is possibly TRBD2 (6 bases). Germline CDR1 and CDR2: LNHDA and SQIVND (reference sequence). CDR3 length equals 15 residues. Between the trimmed V and J ends, which lost 3 bases and 1 base, there was a span of 11 bases. CDR3 protein: CASSIGRGRTDTQYF. The CDR3 coding sequence is TGTGCCAGTAGTATCGGGCGGGGTCGCACAGATACGCAGTATTTT. Filled out from reference TRBV19 and TRBJ2-3, the complete variable domain reads DGGITQSPKYLFRKEGQNVTLSCEQNLNHDAMYWYRQDPGQGLRLIYYSQIVNDFQKGDIAEGYSVSREKKESFPLTVTSAQKNPTAFYLCASSIGRGRTDTQYFGPGTRLTVL.

The chain links TRBV7-6 to TRBJ2-7; 8 nucleotides align to TRBD1. Germline-derived CDR1 and CDR2 are SGHVS and FNYEAQ. V was clipped by 0 bases and J by 5 bases; unmatched bases: 12. The CDR3 totals 17 residues. Written as DNA, the CDR3 is TGTGCCAGCAGCTTAGCCGAGGTTAGGACAGGGAGCGACGAGCAGTACTTC. This translates into CASSLAEVRTGSDEQYF.

The chain has TRBV27 and TRBJ1-5, with 10 nucleotides matching TRBD1. CDR1 and CDR2 from the germline V gene are MNHEY and SMNVEV (reference sequence). V gave up 3 bases and J gave up 7 bases; unmatched junction bases: 6. This CDR3 is 15 amino acids long. Here the CDR3 DNA reads TGTGCCAGCAGTTTCTCGGGACAGGGGACCCAGCCCCAGCATTTT. This gives the protein CASSFSGQGTQPQHF.

The rearrangement uses TRBV18 and TRBJ1-6; no firm D call. The V and J ends lost 2 bases and 10 bases respectively, with 12 bases between them. Germline lookup yields CDR1 KGHSH and CDR2 LQKENI. The CDR3 is 14 residues long. The CDR3 spells CASSPAGADSPLHF. CDR3 DNA sequence: TGTGCCAGCTCACCAGCGGGAGCTGACTCACCCCTCCACTTT.

This clone was recorded only once. The chain joins TRBV4-1 to TRBJ1-4; D possibly corresponds to TRBD1 (5 bases). The germline V gene encodes CDR1 MGHRA and CDR2 YSYEKL. V was shortened by 3 bases and J by 0 bases, with 8 bases between the two germline ends. The CDR3 spans 15 residues. The CDR3 sequence: CASSHRDATNEKLFF. The CDR3 DNA reads TGCGCCAGCAGCCACAGGGATGCAACTAATGAAAAACTGTTTTTT.

The chain combines TRBV19 with TRBJ2-7, with 7 bases matching TRBD1. J lost 4 bases, V lost 5 bases, and 8 bases had no gene match. This CDR3 spans 14 amino acids. Germline V gives CDR1 LNHDA, CDR2 SQIVND (reference sequence). The CDR3 nucleotides are TGTGCCAGTAGTCGGTCAGGGGGTATTTACGAGCAGTACTTC. Protein product: CASSRSGGIYEQYF.

The J gene is TRBJ1-2, the V gene TRBV30; weak D call: TRBD1 (5 bases). The germline gives CDR1 GTSNPN, CDR2 SVGIG (reference sequence). The CDR3 has 13 amino acids. V lost 1 base to trimming and J lost 4 bases, with 10 bases between them. CDR3 sequence: CAWSGGRVYGYTF. The CDR3 DNA follows: TGTGCCTGGAGTGGGGGCAGGGTCTATGGCTACACCTTC.

The V call is TRBV5-1, the J call TRBJ2-7, with 10 bases aligning to TRBD2. The CDR3 runs to 15 residues. V dropped 3 bases and J dropped 7; count of bases not matched to a gene: 10. In germline, CDR1 is SGHRS, CDR2 YFSETQ. The CDR3 region is CASSSTAGGPDEQYF. The DNA of the CDR3 is TGCGCCAGCAGCTCCACAGCGGGAGGGCCGGATGAGCAGTACTTC.

Only one count was recorded for this clone. The chain joins TRBV5-4 to TRBJ1-1; 7 bases align to TRBD1. CDR1 and CDR2 (germline): SGHNT, YYREEE (reference sequence). This CDR3 has 15 residues. J gave up 1 base and V 2 bases, and 5 bases lay outside the gene matches. CDR3 sequence (DNA): TGTGCCAGCAGCTTATCAGGGGGGAGGAACACTGAAGCTTTCTTT. Translated, it gives CASSLSGGRNTEAFF.

The rearrangement uses TRBV11-1 and TRBJ2-1, with 7 bases lining up with TRBD2. This CDR3 has 16 residues. V lost 5 bases to trimming and J lost 8 bases; unmatched junction nucleotides: 15. Germline V gene data show CDR1 as SGHAT and CDR2 as FQDESV (reference sequence). CDR3 coding DNA: TGTGCCAGCAGCCCTGGGAGGGAGGGCCGGGGAGATGAGCAGTTCTTC. This codes for CASSPGREGRGDEQFF.

The chain links TRBV29-1 to TRBJ2-1; 8 nucleotides match TRBD1. Trimming removed 7 bases from V and 8 bases from J; junction bases left unmatched: 10. Germline CDR1 is SQVTM and CDR2 is ANQGSEA. The length of the CDR3 is 13 residues. For the CDR3, the DNA is TGCAGCGGTAACACAGGGGGGTTGTATGAGCAGTTCTTC. Its protein is CSGNTGGLYEQFF.

The genes are TRBV7-9 and TRBJ2-3; 8 bases are a match to TRBD2. Germline assignment: CDR1 SEHNR and CDR2 FQNEAQ (reference sequence). After removal of 4 bases from V and 4 bases from J, the junction contained 10 bases not matched to a gene. This CDR3 is 16 amino acids long. This chain's CDR3 is CASSSRAGEVADTQYF. In DNA form, the CDR3 reads TGTGCCAGCAGCTCCCGAGCGGGAGAGGTTGCAGATACGCAGTATTTT.

This clone came up once. This sequence joins TRBV12-3 or TRBV12-4 and TRBJ1-1; D is unclear. V shed 3 bases and J shed 4 bases, with 9 bases lying between them. The CDR3 has 13 amino acids. The CDR3 sequence: CASSFEEVTEAFF. In nucleotides, the CDR3 is TGTGCCAGCAGTTTTGAAGAGGTCACTGAAGCTTTCTTT.

This clone has only a few counts. The rearrangement uses TRBV11-3 and TRBJ2-3; no reliable D call. The V gene's germline CDR1 is SGHNT and CDR2 YENEEA. The CDR3 length is 13 residues. The V gene lost 2 bases and the J gene lost 5 bases, with 8 bases spanning the gap. The DNA for the CDR3 is TGTGCCAGCAGCTTAATGAGTGGAGATACGCAGTATTTT. This codes for CASSLMSGDTQYF.

This chain links TRBV30 with TRBJ1-5, with no clear D. V lost 4 bases to trimming and J lost 4 bases, with 11 bases between them. This CDR3 has 13 residues. Germline loops: CDR1 GTSNPN, CDR2 SVGIG (reference sequence). The CDR3, as DNA: TGTGCCTGGACTCCGGACTCGAATCAGCCCCAGCATTTT. This sequence encodes CAWTPDSNQPQHF.